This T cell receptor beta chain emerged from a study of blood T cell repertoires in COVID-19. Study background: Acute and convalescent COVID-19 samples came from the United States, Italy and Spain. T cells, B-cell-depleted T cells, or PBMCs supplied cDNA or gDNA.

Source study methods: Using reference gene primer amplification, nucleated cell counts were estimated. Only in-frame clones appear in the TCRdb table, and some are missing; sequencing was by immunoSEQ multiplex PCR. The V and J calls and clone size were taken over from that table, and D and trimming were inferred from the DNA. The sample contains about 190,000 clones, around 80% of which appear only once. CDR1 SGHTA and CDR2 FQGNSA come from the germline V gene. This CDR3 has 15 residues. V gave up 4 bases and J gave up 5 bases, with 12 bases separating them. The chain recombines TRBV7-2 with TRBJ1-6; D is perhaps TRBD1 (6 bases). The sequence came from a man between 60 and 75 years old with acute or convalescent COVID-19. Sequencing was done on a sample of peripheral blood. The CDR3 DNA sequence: TGTGCCAGCAGCTCGCCCGGGACAAATAATTCACCCCTCCACTTT. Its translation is CASSSPGTNNSPLHF.